Below are 21 T cell receptor beta chains sequenced from a single sample in a study of vaccination and CD4 T cells after COVID-19. Time point specified: late sampling 161 to 241 days after vaccination in three convalescent patients. A single record per CDR3 protein comes from TCRdb applying MiXCR to the PCR reads. The repertoire includes about 30,000 distinct CDR3 sequences, about 49% of them detected once, and approximately 6% sits in the top ten. Material: CD4+ T cells from blood, obtained about 7 months after SARS-CoV-2 vaccination. The receptors here all came from a human donor who had recovered from COVID-19.

The CDR3 is CASKHPPGEQYF. The CDR3, as DNA: TGTGCCAGCAAGCACCCCCCGGGCGAGCAGTACTTC. The chain is built from TRBV28 and TRBJ2-7; D gene ambiguous. Germline loops: CDR1 MDHEN, CDR2 SYDVKM. V dropped 7 bases and J dropped 6 bases, with 13 bases sitting between them. The CDR3 extends over 12 amino acids.

This sequence joins TRBV7-8 and TRBJ2-5; tentatively, D is TRBD2 (6 bases). This CDR3 has 14 amino acids. From germline, CDR1 is SGHVS and CDR2 FQNEAQ. V lost 4 bases and J 4 bases, leaving 13 bases between the germline ends. CDR3 DNA sequence: TGTGCCAGCAGCTCCGAGCGGGTTACAGAGACCCAGTACTTC. Amino acid sequence: CASSSERVTETQYF.

The chain uses TRBV2 and TRBJ2-5; tentative D call: TRBD2 (5 bases). The CDR3 is 13 residues long. The germline V gene has CDR1 SNHLY and CDR2 FYNNEI. Between the trimmed V and J ends, which lost 8 bases and 5 bases, there was a span of 15 bases. This CDR3 is CASSIGRAETQYF. The CDR3 coding sequence is TGTGCCAGCTCGATTGGGCGGGCGGAGACCCAGTACTTC. The full variable domain, with the rest looked up from reference TRBV2 and TRBJ2-5, is EPEVTQTPSHQVTQMGQEVILRCVPISNHLYFYWYRQILGQKVEFLVSFYNNEISEKSEIFDDQFSVERPDGSNFTLKIRSTKLEDSAMYFCASSIGRAETQYFGPGTRLLVL.

The genes are TRBV6-1 and TRBJ2-7; TRBD1 aligns across 8 bases. The germline V gene has CDR1 MNHNS and CDR2 SASEGT. The CDR3 loop spans 13 amino acids. V trimming: 5 bases; J trimming: 8 bases; junction bases outside the gene matches: 8. In nucleotides, the CDR3 is TGTGCCAGCAGTCGGGGACAGGTAGGAAAGCAGTACTTC. It is translated as CASSRGQVGKQYF.

The chain carries TRBV19 and TRBJ2-5, with a tentative D call TRBD1 (6 bases). This CDR3 has 15 residues. Germline V gene lookup returns CDR1 LNHDA and CDR2 SQIVND (reference sequence). Trimming took off 6 bases at V and 1 base at J, with 15 bases between the two ends. DNA of the CDR3: TGTGCCAGTAGGCCCTTCGGGACACGCCAAGAGACCCAGTACTTC. It encodes CASRPFGTRQETQYF.

This clonotype was counted a few times. The rearrangement joins TRBV7-3 to TRBJ2-3; 7 bases fit TRBD2. The trim removed 5 bases at V and 4 bases at J, leaving 6 bases unmatched. Germline CDR1 SGHTA, CDR2 FQGTGA. There are 14 residues in the CDR3. The CDR3 nucleotides are TGTGCCAGCAGCCTCCGCGGGAGCCCAGATACGCAGTATTTT. Residues: CASSLRGSPDTQYF.

This clonotype was found once. The chain carries TRBV7-8 and TRBJ2-1, with 13 bases fitting TRBD2. The CDR3 length is 15 residues. Germline CDR1 and CDR2: SGHVS and FQNEAQ. Trimming cost V 6 bases and J 6 bases; bases outside gene matches: 5. The CDR3 sequence is CASSGTSGVVNEQFF. The CDR3 DNA reads as TGTGCCAGCAGTGGGACTAGCGGGGTCGTCAATGAGCAGTTCTTC.

The chain links TRBV4-1 to TRBJ2-5; TRBD1 is a possible D gene (5 bases). The CDR3 totals 18 residues. Trimming removed 1 base at V and 5 bases at J, with 23 bases between. The germline V gene has CDR1 MGHRA and CDR2 YSYEKL. CDR3 coding DNA: TGCGCCAGCAGCCAAGTATCTCTAGGGGCCTCGTCGAAGGAGACCCAGTACTTC. It translates to CASSQVSLGASSKETQYF.

This chain connects TRBV20-1 to TRBJ1-1; D ambiguous. The CDR3 contains 14 residues. Trimming left V 4 bases short and J 0 bases short, with 12 bases between. In germline, CDR1 is DFQATT, CDR2 SNEGSKA (reference sequence). The CDR3, as DNA: TGCAGTGCTAATAACAGACCCATGAACACTGAAGCTTTCTTT. This codes for CSANNRPMNTEAFF.

This clonotype was counted once. The chain carries TRBV18 and TRBJ2-7, with D perhaps matching TRBD1 (5 bases). This CDR3 has 15 amino acids. The germline V gene has CDR1 KGHSH and CDR2 LQKENI. Trimming removed 0 bases from V and 3 bases from J, with 12 bases in between. CDR3 bases: TGTGCCAGCTCACCACCGTTTGGTGGACACTACGAGCAGTACTTC. It yields the protein CASSPPFGGHYEQYF.

This clonotype was seen a few times. CDR3 DNA: TGTGCCAGCAGTTCCTTTGGGACCGAGCAGTACTTC. This translates into CASSSFGTEQYF. V usage is TRBV28 and J usage is TRBJ2-7; D is possibly TRBD1 or TRBD2 (5 bases each). This CDR3 is built from 12 residues. The ends were cut back, 4 bases at V and 6 bases at J, with 10 bases in the middle. Germline V CDR1 and CDR2: MDHEN, SYDVKM.

This chain links TRBV7-9 with TRBJ2-7; D possibly corresponds to TRBD2 (5 bases). Germline assignment: CDR1 SEHNR and CDR2 FQNEAQ (reference sequence). Trimming took 2 bases from V and 4 from J, leaving 6 bases between them. CDR3 length: 12 residues. CDR3 nucleotides: TGTGCCAGCAGCTTAACTAGGTACGAGCAGTACTTC. It specifies CASSLTRYEQYF.

The chain carries TRBV28 and TRBJ2-7; D possibly corresponds to TRBD1 (5 bases). CDR1 is MDHEN and CDR2 is SYDVKM in the germline V gene. This CDR3 has 12 residues. V lost 8 bases to trimming and J lost 0 bases, with 8 bases between them. CDR3 in DNA: TGTGCCAGCCTAGACAGCTCCTACGAGCAGTACTTC. Translating gives CASLDSSYEQYF.

This clonotype was observed a single time. The chain combines TRBV6-5 with TRBJ1-2; no clear D. The CDR3 totals 14 residues. Trimming took 0 bases from V and 0 from J, leaving 5 bases between them. Germline-derived CDR1 and CDR2 are MNHEY and SVGAGI. The CDR3 loop is CASSYSPSNYGYTF. The CDR3 DNA is TGTGCCAGCAGTTACTCACCGTCTAACTATGGCTACACCTTC.

The chain employs TRBV5-4 and TRBJ2-5; TRBD1 matches 10 bases. Germline V gene lookup returns CDR1 SGHNT and CDR2 YYREEE (reference sequence). The CDR3 consists of 15 residues. The V and J ends lost 4 bases and 5 bases, in that order; junction bases with no gene match: 8. CDR3 region: CASSVGTGARETQYF. CDR3 in DNA: TGTGCCAGCAGCGTCGGGACAGGGGCGCGGGAGACCCAGTACTTC.

This clonotype appeared a few times. V is TRBV7-9 and J is TRBJ2-1, with 8 bases identical to TRBD2. Germline CDR1 reads SEHNR; CDR2 reads FQNEAQ (reference sequence). Trimming at V came to 3 bases and at J to 5 bases, leaving 0 bases not matched to a gene. The CDR3 length is 13 residues. The CDR3 reads CASSFSGDNEQFF. The CDR3 nucleotides read TGTGCCAGCAGCTTTAGCGGGGACAATGAGCAGTTCTTC.

J is TRBJ2-2 and V is TRBV20-1, with 8 bases aligning to TRBD1. The germline V gene has CDR1 DFQATT and CDR2 SNEGSKA (reference sequence). This CDR3 has 16 residues. Trimming removed 0 bases from V and 3 bases from J; junction bases left unmatched: 6. CDR3 nucleotide sequence: TGCAGTGCTAGAGATGAGGAGACAGGGGACACCGGGGAGCTGTTTTTT. This translates into CSARDEETGDTGELFF.

This chain uses TRBV20-1 with TRBJ2-7, with no clear D. The CDR3 totals 14 residues. Trimming stripped 6 bases from V and 1 base from J, with 16 bases between. Per germline, CDR1 DFQATT and CDR2 SNEGSKA (reference sequence). Here the CDR3 DNA reads TGCAGTGCCCTTGTGGTGGACGCATCCTACGAGCAGTACTTC. It yields the protein CSALVVDASYEQYF.

The rearrangement joins TRBV7-8 to TRBJ1-2; D call uncertain. The CDR3 consists of 15 residues. Deletions cut 2 bases from V and 7 bases from J, with 17 bases between. Germline V gene data show CDR1 as SGHVS and CDR2 as FQNEAQ. The CDR3 bases are TGTGCCAGCAGCTTATCCCTGACGGCTTACGTTGGCTACACCTTC. This translates into CASSLSLTAYVGYTF.

This clonotype has just a few counts. The rearrangement joins TRBV6-1 to TRBJ1-2; 7 bases map to TRBD1. Losses at the gene ends were 6 bases for V and 7 bases for J; bases not matched to a gene: 8. The V gene's germline CDR1 is MNHNS and CDR2 SASEGT. This CDR3 contains 13 residues. The CDR3 nucleotides read TGTGCCAGCAGGCCAGGGGGGAGTGCTGGCTACACCTTC. It is translated as CASRPGGSAGYTF.

The CDR3 region is CASRGDRGADTQYF. In DNA form, the CDR3 reads TGTGCCAGCAGAGGGGACAGGGGGGCAGATACGCAGTATTTT. J is TRBJ2-3 and V is TRBV6-2 or TRBV6-3; 11 bases are a match to TRBD1. Germline CDR1 and CDR2: MNHEY and SVGEGT. This CDR3 region has 14 residues. The V segment lost 6 bases and the J segment 4 bases; nucleotides outside the gene matches: 3.